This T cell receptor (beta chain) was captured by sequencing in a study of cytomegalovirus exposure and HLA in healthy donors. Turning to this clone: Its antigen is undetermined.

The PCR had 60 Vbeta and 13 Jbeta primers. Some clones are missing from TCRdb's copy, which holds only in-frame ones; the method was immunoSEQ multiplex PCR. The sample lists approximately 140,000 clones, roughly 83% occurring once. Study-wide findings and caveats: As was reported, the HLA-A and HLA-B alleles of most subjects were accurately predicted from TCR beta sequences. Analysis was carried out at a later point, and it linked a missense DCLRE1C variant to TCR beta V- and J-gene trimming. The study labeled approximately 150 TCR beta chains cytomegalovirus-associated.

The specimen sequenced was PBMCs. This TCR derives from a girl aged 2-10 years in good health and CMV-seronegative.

Here the CDR3 reads CASSLVGQNEKLFF. In nucleotides, the CDR3 is TGTGCCAGCAGTTTAGTGGGACAGAATGAAAAACTGTTTTTT. This rearrangement joins TRBV28 to TRBJ1-4; 7 bases line up with TRBD1. The CDR3 spans 14 residues. V dropped 2 bases and J dropped 5; count of bases not matched to a gene: 2. The germline V gene has CDR1 MDHEN and CDR2 SYDVKM. The complete variable domain, with remaining parts taken from reference TRBV28 and TRBJ1-4, reads DVKVTQSSRYLVKRTGEKVFLECVQDMDHENMFWYRQDPGLGLRLIYFSYDVKMKEKGDIPEGYSVSREKKERFSLILESASTNQTSMYLCASSLVGQNEKLFFGSGTQLSVL.